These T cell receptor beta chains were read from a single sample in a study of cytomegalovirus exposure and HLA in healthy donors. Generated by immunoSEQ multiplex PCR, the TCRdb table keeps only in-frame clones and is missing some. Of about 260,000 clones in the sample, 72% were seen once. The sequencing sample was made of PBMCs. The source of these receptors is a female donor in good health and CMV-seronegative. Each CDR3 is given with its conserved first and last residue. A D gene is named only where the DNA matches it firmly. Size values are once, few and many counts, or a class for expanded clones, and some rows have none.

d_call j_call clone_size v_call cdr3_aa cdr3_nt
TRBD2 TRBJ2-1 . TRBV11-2 CASSLGAGGLNEQFF TGTGCCAGCAGCTTAGGCGCGGGAGGGCTCAATGAGCAGTTCTTC
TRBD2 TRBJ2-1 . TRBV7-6 CASSWSGSFREPPYNEQFF TGTGCCAGCAGCTGGAGCGGGAGCTTCCGGGAACCTCCCTACAATGAGCAGTTCTTC
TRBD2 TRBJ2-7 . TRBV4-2 CASSQELAVNYEQYF TGTGCCAGCAGCCAAGAACTAGCGGTAAACTACGAGCAGTACTTC
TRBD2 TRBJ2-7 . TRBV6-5 CASSPLAGQYEQYF TGTGCCAGCAGTCCGCTAGCGGGTCAATACGAGCAGTACTTC
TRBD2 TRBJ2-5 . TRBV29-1 CSVAGGGLWETQYF TGCAGCGTCGCGGGGGGCGGACTTTGGGAGACCCAGTACTTC
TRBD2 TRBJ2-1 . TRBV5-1 CASSSSSGRFHEQFF TGCGCCAGCAGCTCGTCTAGCGGGAGGTTCCATGAGCAGTTCTTC
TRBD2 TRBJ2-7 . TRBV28 CARDVVAGVGNEQYF TGTGCCAGAGACGTTGTAGCGGGAGTAGGAAACGAGCAGTACTTC
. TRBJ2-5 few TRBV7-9 CASSEKREYQETQYF TGTGCCAGCAGCGAAAAACGGGAGTACCAAGAGACCCAGTACTTC
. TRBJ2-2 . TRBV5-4 CASSLEGGGRTGELFF TGTGCCAGCAGCTTGGAAGGAGGGGGCAGGACCGGGGAGCTGTTTTTT
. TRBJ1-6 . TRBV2 CASSVYRASPLHF TGTGCCAGCAGTGTTTACAGGGCTTCACCCCTCCACTTT
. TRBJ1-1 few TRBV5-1 CASSARGGTEAFF TGCGCCAGCAGCGCCAGAGGGGGCACTGAAGCTTTCTTT
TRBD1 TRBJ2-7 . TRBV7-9 CSSSARDRAYEQYF TGTTCCAGCAGCGCACGTGACAGGGCCTACGAGCAGTACTTC
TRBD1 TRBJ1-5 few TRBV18 CASSQRQGQEPQHF TGTGCCAGCTCACAGCGACAGGGGCAAGAGCCCCAGCATTTT
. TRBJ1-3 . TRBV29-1 CSVEGNSGNTIYF TGCAGCGTTGAGGGCAACTCTGGAAACACCATATATTTT
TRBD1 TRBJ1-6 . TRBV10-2 CASSRQGIASPLHF TGCGCCAGCAGTAGACAGGGTATAGCTTCACCCCTCCACTTT
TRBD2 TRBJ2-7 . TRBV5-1 CASSLGVGLAVYEQYF TGCGCCAGCAGCTTAGGTGTCGGACTAGCGGTCTACGAGCAGTACTTC
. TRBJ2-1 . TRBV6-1 CASSEANRARGNEQFF TGTGCCAGCAGTGAAGCTAACAGGGCCAGGGGAAATGAGCAGTTCTTC
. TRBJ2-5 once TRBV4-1 CASASESSQETQYF TGCGCCAGCGCTTCGGAGTCCTCTCAAGAGACCCAGTACTTC
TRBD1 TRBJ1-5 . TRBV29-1 CSVGQGLNQPQHF TGCAGCGTTGGACAGGGACTCAATCAGCCCCAGCATTTT
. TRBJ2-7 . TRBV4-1 CASSQKGVGLSYEQYF TGCGCCAGCAGCCAGAAGGGTGTCGGACTTTCCTACGAGCAGTACTTC
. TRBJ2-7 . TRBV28 CASSLQGYEQYF TGTGCCAGCAGTCTCCAGGGCTACGAGCAGTACTTC
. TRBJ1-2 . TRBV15 CATSRVAGSYTF TGTGCCACCAGCAGAGTGGCAGGGAGCTACACCTTC
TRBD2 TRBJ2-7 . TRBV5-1 CASSLVTSGTYEQYF TGCGCCAGCAGCTTGGTGACTAGCGGGACCTACGAGCAGTACTTC
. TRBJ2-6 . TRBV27 CASRAGYSGANVLTF TGTGCCAGCAGGGCGGGATACTCTGGGGCCAACGTCCTGACTTTC
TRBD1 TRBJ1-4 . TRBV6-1 CASSDMGQEVEKLFF TGTGCCAGCAGTGACATGGGACAGGAAGTTGAAAAACTGTTTTTT
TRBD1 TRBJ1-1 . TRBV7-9 CSSSRGQGDTEAFF TGTTCCAGCAGCCGCGGACAGGGTGACACTGAAGCTTTCTTT
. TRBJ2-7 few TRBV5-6 CASSQSTYEQYF TGTGCCAGCAGCCAATCTACCTACGAGCAGTACTTC
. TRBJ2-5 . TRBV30 CASLLTGQETQYF TGTGCCTCCCTATTGACAGGCCAAGAGACCCAGTACTTC
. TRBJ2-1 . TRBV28 CASSLNLENEQFF TGTGCCAGCAGTTTGAACCTCGAGAATGAGCAGTTCTTC
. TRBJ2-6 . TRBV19 CASSRGTPEGANVLTF TGTGCCAGTAGTAGGGGGACTCCCGAGGGGGCCAACGTCCTGACTTTC
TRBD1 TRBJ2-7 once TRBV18 CASSFSQGSHEQYF TGTGCCAGCTCATTCTCACAGGGGTCCCACGAGCAGTACTTC
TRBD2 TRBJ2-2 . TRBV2 CASSEASGRAGELFF TGTGCCAGCAGTGAGGCTAGCGGGAGGGCCGGGGAGCTGTTTTTT
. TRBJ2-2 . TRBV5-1 CASSWGFTGELFF TGCGCCAGCAGCTGGGGCTTTACCGGGGAGCTGTTTTTT
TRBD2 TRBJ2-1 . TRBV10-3 CAISELAGLYEQFF TGTGCCATCAGTGAGCTAGCGGGATTATATGAGCAGTTCTTC
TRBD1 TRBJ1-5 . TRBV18 CASSPQGAEQPQHF TGTGCCAGCTCACCTCAGGGGGCTGAGCAGCCCCAGCATTTT
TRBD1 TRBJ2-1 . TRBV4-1 CASSQDPGDRGLLRLYNEQFF TGCGCCAGCAGCCAGGACCCGGGGGACAGGGGCCTACTTCGTCTCTACAATGAGCAGTTCTTC
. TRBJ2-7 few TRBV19 CASSPATGGYEQYF TGTGCCAGTAGTCCGGCGACAGGAGGATACGAGCAGTACTTC
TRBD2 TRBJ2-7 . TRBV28 CASSSPLAGASPFSYEQYF TGTGCCAGCAGTTCGCCACTAGCGGGAGCGTCCCCCTTCTCCTACGAGCAGTACTTC
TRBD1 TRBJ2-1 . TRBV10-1 CASSTGDHNEQFF TGCGCCAGCAGCACAGGGGACCACAATGAGCAGTTCTTC
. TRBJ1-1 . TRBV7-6 CASSLQRGREAFF TGTGCCAGCAGCTTACAGCGGGGTCGTGAAGCTTTCTTT
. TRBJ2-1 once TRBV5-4 CASNKGFRDNEQFF TGTGCCAGCAACAAAGGTTTCCGGGACAATGAGCAGTTCTTC
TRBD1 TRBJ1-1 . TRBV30 CAWSTGVRTEAFF TGTGCCTGGAGTACAGGGGTGAGGACTGAAGCTTTCTTT
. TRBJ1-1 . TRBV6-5 CASNPPGRNTEAFF TGTGCCAGCAACCCCCCGGGGAGGAACACTGAAGCTTTCTTT